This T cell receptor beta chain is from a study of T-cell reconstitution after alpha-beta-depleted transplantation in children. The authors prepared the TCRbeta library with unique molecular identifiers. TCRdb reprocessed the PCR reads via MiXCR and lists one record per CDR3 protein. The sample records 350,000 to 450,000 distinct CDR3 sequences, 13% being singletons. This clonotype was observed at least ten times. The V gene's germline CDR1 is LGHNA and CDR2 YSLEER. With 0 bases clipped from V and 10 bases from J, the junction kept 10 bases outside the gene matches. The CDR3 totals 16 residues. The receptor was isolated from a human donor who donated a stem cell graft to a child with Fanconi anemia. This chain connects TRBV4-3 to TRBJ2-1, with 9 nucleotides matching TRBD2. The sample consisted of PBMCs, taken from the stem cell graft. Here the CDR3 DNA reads TGCGCCAGCAGCCAAGATCTGGGCGGGGGGGCCCGAGAGCAGTTCTTC. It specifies CASSQDLGGGAREQFF.